This T cell receptor (beta chain) comes out of a study of shared clonotypes between healthy human individuals. With regard to this clone: Other DNA sequences in this specimen translate into the identical CDR3.

The CDR3 totals 13 residues. Germline assignment: CDR1 SGHRS and CDR2 YFSETQ. V was trimmed by 0 bases and J by 6 bases, leaving 8 bases between them. Repertoires were generated with immunoSEQ multiplex PCR, while TCRdb's copy carries only in-frame clones and drops some. The sample comprises a few million clones, over 85% of which are singletons, and approximately 0.4% rests with the top ten. The split of CD4+ cells yielded CD45RA+ naive and CD45RA-negative memory subsets. The sequence was collected from a young man in good health. Some clones in this sample may be carry-over from other donors' samples. V and J are TRBV5-1 and TRBJ2-3; D tentatively reads TRBD1 or TRBD2 (5 bases each). Sequencing was carried out using naive CD4+ T cells from PBMCs. Subset here: CD45RA+ positively selected. CDR3 DNA sequence: TGCGCCAGCAGCTTGGTTGGGGGTGATACGCAGTATTTT. This translates into CASSLVGGDTQYF. Full variable domain (rest looked up from reference TRBV5-1 and TRBJ2-3): KAGVTQTPRYLIKTRGQQVTLSCSPISGHRSVSWYQQTPGQGLQFLFEYFSETQRNKGNFPGRFSGRQFSNSRSEMNVSTLELGDSALYLCASSLVGGDTQYFGPGTRLTVL.